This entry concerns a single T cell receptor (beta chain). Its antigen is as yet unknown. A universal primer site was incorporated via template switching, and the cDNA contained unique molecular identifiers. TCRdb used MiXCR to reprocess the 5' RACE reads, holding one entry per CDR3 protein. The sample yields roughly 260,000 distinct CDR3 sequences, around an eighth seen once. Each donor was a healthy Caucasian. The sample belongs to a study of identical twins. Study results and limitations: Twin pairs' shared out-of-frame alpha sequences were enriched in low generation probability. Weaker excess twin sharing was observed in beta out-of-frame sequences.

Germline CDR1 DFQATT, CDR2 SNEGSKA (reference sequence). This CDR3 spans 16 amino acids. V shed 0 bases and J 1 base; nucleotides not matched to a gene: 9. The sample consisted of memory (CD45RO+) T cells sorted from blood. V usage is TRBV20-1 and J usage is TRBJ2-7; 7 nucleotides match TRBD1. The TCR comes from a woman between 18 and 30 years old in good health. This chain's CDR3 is CSARDQISGQSYEQYF. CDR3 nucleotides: TGCAGTGCTAGAGATCAAATCTCGGGACAGTCCTACGAGCAGTACTTC.